This section outlines one T cell receptor beta chain sequence together with its context. V was cut by 1 base and J by 8 bases, with 11 bases left in between. Germline CDR1 reads LGHDT; CDR2 reads YNNKEL (reference sequence). This CDR3 is 13 amino acids long. One entry per CDR3 protein, called by TCRdb with MiXCR from the reads. Of over 85,000 distinct CDR3 sequences in the sample, more than 15% were seen once. The entry originates in a study of T cell repertoires in cytomegalovirus infection. For the study at large: Evidence of both CMV infection and a matching HLA type came from public TCR beta signatures.

This receptor was obtained from a human donor in good health (CMV status not recorded). Some clones in this sample may be carry-over from other donors' samples. The rearrangement joins TRBV3-1 to TRBJ1-2; D may be TRBD1 (6 bases). The sequencing input was PBMCs. The CDR3 DNA is TGTGCCAGCAGCCAAGGTCAGGGGTTAGGCTACACCTTC. It codes for CASSQGQGLGYTF.